The rows below give T cell receptor beta chains drawn from one sample of a study of T cells in narcolepsy. Data came from immunoSEQ multiplex PCR; TCRdb stores just in-frame clones and leaves some out. There are thousands of clones in the sample; 61% occur only once, and roughly a fifth lies in the top ten. The sample was CD45RA- memory CD8+ T cells from PBMCs. The receptor source for this set is a human donor with narcolepsy. Each CDR3 is given with its conserved first and last residue. A D gene is named only where the DNA matches it firmly. Only some rows state a clone size, as once, few, many or a class for expanded clones.

cdr3_nt	cdr3_aa	v_call	j_call	clone_size	d_call
TGTGCCAGCAGTGGGAGACAGGGAGGCACTGAAGCTTTCTTT	CASSGRQGGTEAFF	TRBV28	TRBJ1-1	-	TRBD1
TGCGCCAGCAGCCAAGATAGACACCATAATTCACCCCTCCACTTT	CASSQDRHHNSPLHF	TRBV4-1	TRBJ1-6	few	-
TGTGCCAGCAGTGACCTCTCGGGTTTGTACGAGCAGTACTTC	CASSDLSGLYEQYF	TRBV25-1	TRBJ2-7	-	-
TGTGCCAGCAGTTACCGGCCAGCCTACGAGCAGTACTTC	CASSYRPAYEQYF	TRBV6-8	TRBJ2-7	few	-
TGTGCCAGCAGCTTAGCGACAGGGGCGAACACTGAAGCTTTCTTT	CASSLATGANTEAFF	TRBV7-9	TRBJ1-1	medium-sized	TRBD1
TGTGCCAGCAGCCAAGATCGAGACAGGGCCTTAGATACGCAGTATTTT	CASSQDRDRALDTQYF	TRBV4-2	TRBJ2-3	-	TRBD1
TGTGCCAGCAGTTATTTCGGGGGTACCACTGAAGCTTTCTTT	CASSYFGGTTEAFF	TRBV6-6	TRBJ1-1	few	-
TGTGCCAGCAGCTCCCGGAGCCGGGGGCCCTACGAGCAGTACTTC	CASSSRSRGPYEQYF	TRBV21-1	TRBJ2-7	once	-
TGTGCCAGCAGCTTATTGCCGGGGGAATTTGCTGAAGCTTTCTTT	CASSLLPGEFAEAFF	TRBV11-3	TRBJ1-1	-	-
TGTGCCAGTAGTGCTTGGACCGTCGGGACTGAAGCTTTCTTT	CASSAWTVGTEAFF	TRBV19	TRBJ1-1	few	-
TGTGCCAGCTCAGGTCAGGCCTCCTACGAGCAGTACTTC	CASSGQASYEQYF	TRBV18	TRBJ2-7	-	-
TGTGCCAGCACTCTCAGTGCTAGCGGGGGGGCGGATGAGCAGTTCTTC	CASTLSASGGADEQFF	TRBV28	TRBJ2-1	-	TRBD2
TGCGCCAGCAGACCTGGGACAGGCTTGAACACTGAAGCTTTCTTT	CASRPGTGLNTEAFF	TRBV4-3	TRBJ1-1	few	TRBD1
TGCGCCAGCAGCCAAGAGTTGGCGGGGGCCTCCACAGATACGCAGTATTTT	CASSQELAGASTDTQYF	TRBV4-3	TRBJ2-3	-	-
TGTGCCAGCAGTTTGGGCGGGGGGCGCCTGGAGCAGTTCTTC	CASSLGGGRLEQFF	TRBV27	TRBJ2-1	-	TRBD2
TGTGCCAGCAGCTCGCCGACAGGGAGCAATGAGCAGTTCTTC	CASSSPTGSNEQFF	TRBV2	TRBJ2-1	large	TRBD1
TGCGCCAGCAGCCTCGGGACAGGGGAGGTCACCATATATTTT	CASSLGTGEVTIYF	TRBV4-3	TRBJ1-3	few	TRBD1
TGTGCCAGCAGCTTAGGCAGGGACCTCTGGGGCACTGAAGCTTTCTTT	CASSLGRDLWGTEAFF	TRBV7-9	TRBJ1-1	-	-
TGTGCCATCGGGATTACAGGGGGAGGGAACACTGAAGCTTTCTTT	CAIGITGGGNTEAFF	TRBV10-3	TRBJ1-1	-	TRBD1
TGTGCCAGCAGCCCGGGACTATCCCACAATGAGCAGTTCTTC	CASSPGLSHNEQFF	TRBV13	TRBJ2-1	-	TRBD2
TGTGCCAGCAACCCACCTGAGACACCCGGGTCCCTTAGGGGCACAGATACGCAGTATTTT	CASNPPETPGSLRGTDTQYF	TRBV21-1	TRBJ2-3	-	-
TGTGCCAGCAGTCCCACTCTAGGGGCGCGCAACACTGAAGCTTTCTTT	CASSPTLGARNTEAFF	TRBV11-2	TRBJ1-1	few	-
TGTGCCAGCAGTTTATCATCATGGGGGGAGAACGGCTACACCTTC	CASSLSSWGENGYTF	TRBV28	TRBJ1-2	-	-
TGTGCCAGCAGTGACTCGGCGGGGTCCACAGATACGCAGTATTTT	CASSDSAGSTDTQYF	TRBV6-4	TRBJ2-3	few	-
TGTGCCAGCAGCCAAGATGCGTCTGGGTCCTACGAGCAGTACTTC	CASSQDASGSYEQYF	TRBV14	TRBJ2-7	-	-
TGTGCCTGGAGTCCAGGTACCGGGCATGAGCAGTTCTTC	CAWSPGTGHEQFF	TRBV30	TRBJ2-1	-	-
TGTGCCAGCAGTGACTCGACAAATTCACCCCTCCACTTT	CASSDSTNSPLHF	TRBV6-4	TRBJ1-6	-	-
TGTGCCAGCAGCTACGACAGGCCAAATATGAACACTGAAGCTTTCTTT	CASSYDRPNMNTEAFF	TRBV7-8	TRBJ1-1	-	-
TGTGCCAGCAGTGAAGAGGTGGTAGGTCAGCCCCAGCATTTT	CASSEEVVGQPQHF	TRBV6-1	TRBJ1-5	-	-
TGTGCCAGCAGCTTTGCAGGGGGCAGTGGGTATGACTACACCTTC	CASSFAGGSGYDYTF	TRBV11-2	TRBJ1-2	-	TRBD1
TGCGCCAGCAGCCAAGAGGGACTAGCGGGGGGCCTAATTGCGCAGTATTTT	CASSQEGLAGGLIAQYF	TRBV4-3	TRBJ2-3	-	TRBD2
TGTGCCAGCAGTGACCCAGCGGGGGCCCGCACAGATACGCAGTATTTT	CASSDPAGARTDTQYF	TRBV25-1	TRBJ2-3	-	TRBD2
TGTGCCAGTCGGACCCCCACAGATACGCAGTATTTT	CASRTPTDTQYF	TRBV11-2	TRBJ2-3	few	-
TGCGCCAGCAGCCCCGGACAGGGATCCGCCTACGAGCAGTACTTC	CASSPGQGSAYEQYF	TRBV4-3	TRBJ2-7	-	TRBD1
TGTGCCAGCAGCCAATTACAAGCCGGGACAGGCTATGGCTACACCTTC	CASSQLQAGTGYGYTF	TRBV7-6	TRBJ1-2	once	TRBD1
TGTGCCAGCAGCTATAGCGGGGGGAGCACAGATACGCAGTATTTT	CASSYSGGSTDTQYF	TRBV7-2	TRBJ2-3	-	TRBD2
TGTGCCAGCTGTCCTACATTGGGACAGGGTGAAGAAAAACTGTTTTTT	CASCPTLGQGEEKLFF	TRBV27	TRBJ1-4	-	TRBD1
TGTGCCAGCAGCCGCAGGGGTATTGGGAACATTCAGTACTTC	CASSRRGIGNIQYF	TRBV11-3	TRBJ2-4	-	-
TGTGCCTGGAGTGGAGGGGGGGCTAGCACAGATACGCAGTATTTT	CAWSGGGASTDTQYF	TRBV30	TRBJ2-3	-	-
TGTGCCAGCAGTAGCGGGGGGGCCACAGATACGCAGTATTTT	CASSSGGATDTQYF	TRBV27	TRBJ2-3	-	TRBD2
TGTGCCAGTAGCCCCGGACAGTCATTCCTGTTTTTT	CASSPGQSFLFF	TRBV19	TRBJ1-4	few	-
TGTGCCAGCAGTTTACTGACAGGGGCGCTCAACGAGCAGTACTTC	CASSLLTGALNEQYF	TRBV28	TRBJ2-7	medium-sized	TRBD1
TGTGCCAGCAGCTTGGCAGCGTACCAAGAGACCCAGTACTTC	CASSLAAYQETQYF	TRBV5-8	TRBJ2-5	-	-
TGCGCCAGCAGTCAATCTTTCCGGACTAGCACAGATACGCAGTATTTT	CASSQSFRTSTDTQYF	TRBV23-1	TRBJ2-3	-	-
TGTGCCTGGAATAGGGGGGTCAGGTATGGCTACACCTTC	CAWNRGVRYGYTF	TRBV30	TRBJ1-2	-	-
TGTGCCACCAGCAGAGATTCGGGCGCGCAAGAGACCCAGTACTTC	CATSRDSGAQETQYF	TRBV15	TRBJ2-5	-	-
TGCAGCGTTGGAGGCGGCGGGGGGGCCTTCGAGCAGTACTTC	CSVGGGGGAFEQYF	TRBV29-1	TRBJ2-7	once	TRBD2
TGTGCCAGCAGCGTAGAGGGGGCCGCAAACATTCAGTACTTC	CASSVEGAANIQYF	TRBV9	TRBJ2-4	-	TRBD1
TGTGCCAGCAGCTTATCCCGGGACCCGTACAATGAGCAGTTCTTC	CASSLSRDPYNEQFF	TRBV7-9	TRBJ2-1	-	-
TGTGCCAGCAGCTCCGACCCTGACGGCAATCAGCCCCAGCATTTT	CASSSDPDGNQPQHF	TRBV6-1	TRBJ1-5	-	-
TGTGCCAGCAGTTTTGCGGCGGACTCGAACACCGGGGAGCTGTTTTTT	CASSFAADSNTGELFF	TRBV28	TRBJ2-2	-	-
TGCGCCAGCAGCCAAGAGAGGGTACACACCGGGGAGCTGTTTTTT	CASSQERVHTGELFF	TRBV4-3	TRBJ2-2	few	-
TGTGCCAGTAGTATAGACCCAGGGGGCGGCGGCACTGAAGCTTTCTTT	CASSIDPGGGGTEAFF	TRBV19	TRBJ1-1	-	TRBD1
TGTGCCAGCAGGGATGGGGGGATGGGTGAAAAACTGTTTTTT	CASRDGGMGEKLFF	TRBV6-1	TRBJ1-4	-	-
TGCGCCAGCAGCGATGGCCGAGAGCAGTACTTC	CASSDGREQYF	TRBV4-3	TRBJ2-5	-	-
TGCGCCAGCAGTGACAACATCTTCACTAACTATGGCTACACCTTC	CASSDNIFTNYGYTF	TRBV10-2	TRBJ1-2	-	-
TGTGCCTGGGGAGGGGGCTACACCTTC	CAWGGGYTF	TRBV30	TRBJ1-2	-	-
TGTGCCAGCAGCCCTATGGACAGGAGATTCACAGATACGCAGTATTTT	CASSPMDRRFTDTQYF	TRBV7-8	TRBJ2-3	-	TRBD1
TGTGCCAGCAGCCACTACCCCGGTAATGGAAAACTGTTTTTT	CASSHYPGNGKLFF	TRBV4-2	TRBJ1-4	medium-sized	-
TGTGCCAGCAGCTCTCCGGGGACAGGGGGCGAGCAGTACTTC	CASSSPGTGGEQYF	TRBV7-9	TRBJ2-7	-	TRBD1